Sequencing of this TCR beta chain was carried out in a study of cytomegalovirus exposure and HLA in healthy donors. For the study at large: Later analysis reported that the approximately 120 validation repertoires shared the platform of the 650 to 700 first-cohort repertoires.

Profiled with immunoSEQ multiplex PCR; TCRdb holds only in-frame clones, not every one. The table has about 160,000 clones, around nine tenths seen once. Overall study findings and caveats: The majority of TCR sequences were rare, yet some public TCRs appeared in many donors. According to the study, around 180 TCR beta chains were cytomegalovirus-associated.

In its sample, this clone was seen a few times. As yet, its antigen is unknown. Germline V gene sequence: CDR1 SNHLY, CDR2 FYNNEI. V shed 1 base and J 4 bases; nucleotides not matched to a gene: 5. The CDR3 is made up of 16 amino acids. V usage is TRBV2 and J usage is TRBJ2-7, with TRBD2 matching over 12 bases. The sequence derives from a woman between 18 and 29 years old in good health and CMV-seropositive. Material: PBMCs. The DNA of the CDR3 is TGTGCCAGCAGTGAAGGACTAGCGGGAGAGTCTTACGAGCAGTACTTC. It codes for CASSEGLAGESYEQYF.